The 25 T cell receptor beta chains presented below share a single source sample, sequenced in a study of T cells after posttransplantation cyclophosphamide (dated by TCRdb to the mid-2010s). Library prep was done by the immunoSEQ multiplex PCR assay. TCRdb retrieved this table from immuneACCESS and kept in-frame rearrangements only. Not all clones are present; in checked studies, unresolved V genes account for under half, and no reason is known for the remainder. The sample table lists under 4,500 clones, roughly 70% of them with a count of one. Clones ranked in the top ten supply about 22% of the sample. Material: memory CD8+ T cells sorted from blood. The source of these receptors is a man aged 50 to 59.

The table lists this clone with a few counts. V usage is TRBV7-6 and J usage is TRBJ2-7; 10 bases fit TRBD1. This CDR3 spans 15 amino acids. After removal of 5 bases from V and 3 bases from J, the junction contained 7 bases not matched to a gene. Germline V CDR1 and CDR2: SGHVS, FNYEAQ. The CDR3 protein is CASSPVTGGDYEQYF. CDR3 bases: TGTGCCAGCAGCCCGGTGACAGGGGGCGACTACGAGCAGTACTTC.

Relative to its sample, this clone is large. V and J are TRBV7-9 and TRBJ1-3; a weak D match, TRBD1 (5 bases). Between the trimmed V and J ends, which lost 1 base and 5 bases, there was a span of 15 bases. The germline gives CDR1 SEHNR, CDR2 FQNEAQ (reference sequence). The CDR3 is 16 amino acids. CDR3: CASSLGGQQARNTIYF. In DNA form, the CDR3 reads TGTGCCAGCAGCTTAGGGGGCCAACAGGCCCGAAACACCATATATTTT. Variable domain in full (rest from reference TRBV7-9 and TRBJ1-3): DTGVSQNPRHKITKRGQNVTFRCDPISEHNRLYWYRQTLGQGPEFLTYFQNEAQLEKSRLLSDRFSAERPKGSFSTLEIQRTEQGDSAMYLCASSLGGQQARNTIYFGEGSWLTVV.

This clone was detected a few times. This chain links TRBV9 with TRBJ2-1; 9 bases map to TRBD1. V lost 0 bases to trimming and J lost 5 bases; unmatched junction nucleotides: 0. Germline V CDR1 and CDR2: SGDLS, YYNGEE. The CDR3 covers 14 residues. The CDR3 nucleotides read TGTGCCAGCAGCGTAGGGACAGGGGACAATGAGCAGTTCTTC. It specifies CASSVGTGDNEQFF.

The rearrangement uses TRBV19 and TRBJ1-2; D remains ambiguous. Germline V gives CDR1 LNHDA, CDR2 SQIVND (reference sequence). The V and J ends lost 2 bases and 8 bases respectively, with 15 bases between them. This CDR3 has 14 residues. The CDR3 sequence is CASSIPPGVGGYTF. For the CDR3, the DNA is TGTGCCAGTAGTATACCACCGGGTGTTGGCGGCTACACCTTC.

This clone was detected only once. V usage is TRBV15 and J usage is TRBJ1-1, with D perhaps matching TRBD1 (5 bases). CDR1 LNHNV and CDR2 YYDKDF come from the germline V gene (reference sequence). CDR3 size: 15 residues. Between the trimmed V and J ends, which lost 1 base and 4 bases, there was a span of 13 bases. The DNA for the CDR3 is TGTGCCACCAGCAGAGGAACTGGGGGGACCACTGAAGCTTTCTTT. It is translated as CATSRGTGGTTEAFF.

V gene TRBV4-1 combines with J gene TRBJ2-5, with 9 bases fitting TRBD2. This CDR3 region has 15 residues. Germline loops: CDR1 MGHRA, CDR2 YSYEKL. Losses at the gene ends were 1 base for V and 2 bases for J; bases not matched to a gene: 2. This CDR3 reads CASSQVLAGQETQYF. The CDR3, as DNA: TGCGCCAGCAGCCAAGTCCTAGCGGGGCAAGAGACCCAGTACTTC.

The chain combines TRBV19 with TRBJ1-6, with D possibly matching TRBD1 (5 bases). In germline, CDR1 is LNHDA, CDR2 SQIVND (reference sequence). V lost 3 bases, J lost 7 bases, and 13 bases lay in between. The CDR3 has 15 amino acids. The CDR3, as DNA: TGTGCCAGTAGTATTAGTGGGGCAGGGAATTCACCCCTCCACTTT. It is translated as CASSISGAGNSPLHF.

V and J are TRBV6-5 and TRBJ1-2, with D hard to call. Deletions cut 3 bases from V and 4 bases from J, with 9 bases between. This CDR3 has 13 amino acids. Germline V gene data show CDR1 as MNHEY and CDR2 as SVGAGI. This CDR3 reads CASSYEGAYGYTF. CDR3 nucleotide sequence: TGTGCCAGCAGTTATGAGGGTGCCTATGGCTACACCTTC.

This clone has just a few counts. As DNA, the CDR3 is TGTGCCAGCAGGGTCCTAGCGGGAGCCTACAATGAGCAGTTCTTC. It yields the protein CASRVLAGAYNEQFF. The V call is TRBV6-1, the J call TRBJ2-1, with TRBD2 identical over 10 bases. V was clipped by 6 bases and J by 2 bases; unmatched bases: 4. Looked up from germline, CDR1 is MNHNS and CDR2 is SASEGT. CDR3 length: 15 residues.

V is TRBV4-1 and J is TRBJ2-1, with TRBD1 identical over 8 bases. This CDR3 is built from 16 residues. V shed 4 bases, J shed 1 base, and the junction held 6 bases outside the gene matches. Germline V gene data show CDR1 as MGHRA and CDR2 as YSYEKL. CDR3 sequence reads: CASSRETGVSYNEQFF. In nucleotides, the CDR3 is TGCGCCAGCAGCCGTGAGACAGGGGTTTCCTACAATGAGCAGTTCTTC.

This clone was seen a few times. The CDR3 protein is CASSFRVRETQYF. The CDR3 DNA is TGTGCCAGCAGCTTCAGGGTACGGGAGACCCAGTACTTC. The genes are TRBV7-6 and TRBJ2-5, with D possibly being TRBD1 (5 bases). Germline V gene data show CDR1 as SGHVS and CDR2 as FNYEAQ. CDR3 length equals 13 residues. The V end was cut by 3 bases, the J end by 5 bases, with 10 bases between.

The chain joins TRBV19 to TRBJ1-2, with D perhaps matching TRBD1 (6 bases). The germline V and J ends were trimmed by 5 bases and 4 bases, with 14 bases remaining between them. The CDR3 has 14 residues. CDR1 and CDR2 (germline): LNHDA, SQIVND (reference sequence). CDR3: CASSWRTEAYGYTF. In nucleotides, the CDR3 is TGTGCCAGTAGTTGGAGGACAGAAGCCTATGGCTACACCTTC.

This clone was seen more than once but under ten times. The chain couples TRBV29-1 to TRBJ1-3; unclear D gene. Germline-derived CDR1 and CDR2 are SQVTM and ANQGSEA. Trimming took off 3 bases at V and 2 bases at J, with 8 bases between the two ends. The CDR3 has 13 amino acids. The CDR3 coding sequence is TGCAGCGTTGACCCCTTCCCTGGAAACACCATATATTTT. It yields the protein CSVDPFPGNTIYF.

The V call is TRBV6-6, the J call TRBJ2-3; 10 bases fit TRBD2. This CDR3 has 15 amino acids. The germline V gene encodes CDR1 MNHNY and CDR2 SVGAGI (reference sequence). V was clipped by 2 bases and J by 4 bases; unmatched bases: 3. The CDR3 DNA follows: TGTGCCAGCAGTTACAAGCGGGGGGGGGCAGATACGCAGTATTTT. Translation: CASSYKRGGADTQYF.

The V and J genes are TRBV9 and TRBJ2-3, with D tentatively TRBD2 (6 bases). The CDR3 is made up of 15 amino acids. Germline values: CDR1 SGDLS, CDR2 YYNGEE. V gave up 4 bases and J gave up 2 bases, with 14 bases separating them. The CDR3 nucleotides read TGTGCCAGCAGCCCTTTTGGGGGGACCACAGATACGCAGTATTTT. Its translation is CASSPFGGTTDTQYF. The whole variable domain, remainder taken from reference TRBV9 and TRBJ2-3, is DSGVTQTPKHLITATGQRVTLRCSPRSGDLSVYWYQQSLDQGLQFLIQYYNGEERAKGNILERFSAQQFPDLHSELNLSSLELGDSALYFCASSPFGGTTDTQYFGPGTRLTVL.

V usage is TRBV28 and J usage is TRBJ2-3; 10 positions match TRBD2. Germline CDR1 is MDHEN and CDR2 is SYDVKM. J gave up 6 bases and V 7 bases, and 4 bases lay outside the gene matches. The length of the CDR3 is 13 residues. CDR3: CASKLAGVDTQYF. In DNA form, the CDR3 reads TGTGCCAGCAAGCTAGCGGGGGTTGATACGCAGTATTTT.

This clone appeared once. This chain links TRBV27 with TRBJ2-1, with D perhaps matching TRBD1 (6 bases). The CDR3 runs 14 residues. Trimming pared 0 bases from V and 3 bases from J, leaving 6 bases between. Per the germline V gene, CDR1 is MNHEY and CDR2 is SMNVEV (reference sequence). Here the CDR3 reads CASSLSGHYNEQFF. The CDR3 nucleotides are TGTGCCAGCAGTTTATCGGGACACTACAATGAGCAGTTCTTC.

The rearrangement uses TRBV27 and TRBJ1-2, with 10 bases identical to TRBD1. Per the germline V gene, CDR1 is MNHEY and CDR2 is SMNVEV (reference sequence). V gave up 6 bases and J gave up 5 bases; unmatched junction bases: 12. This CDR3 spans 16 amino acids. As DNA, the CDR3 is TGTGCCAGCAGCTTCATCTCCGGGACAGGGGCTTATGGCTACACCTTC. Amino acid sequence: CASSFISGTGAYGYTF.

This chain joins TRBV6-1 and TRBJ1-2, with D unclear. CDR3 length: 13 amino acids. V dropped 5 bases and J dropped 4 bases, with 11 bases sitting between them. Germline V gives CDR1 MNHNS, CDR2 SASEGT. The DNA for the CDR3 is TGTGCCAGCAGTTATGAGGGTGCCTATGGCTACACCTTC. Translating it yields CASSYEGAYGYTF.

This clone appeared a few times. The genes are TRBV2 and TRBJ2-1, with TRBD2 matching 12 bases. V lost 6 bases to trimming and J lost 7 bases; unmatched junction nucleotides: 4. The CDR3 has 14 residues. Germline values: CDR1 SNHLY, CDR2 FYNNEI. This chain's CDR3 is CASRGLAGLNEQFF. As DNA, the CDR3 is TGTGCCAGCAGGGGACTAGCGGGCCTAAATGAGCAGTTCTTC. The entire variable domain, with the rest obtained from reference TRBV2 and TRBJ2-1, is as follows: EPEVTQTPSHQVTQMGQEVILRCVPISNHLYFYWYRQILGQKVEFLVSFYNNEISEKSEIFDDQFSVERPDGSNFTLKIRSTKLEDSAMYFCASRGLAGLNEQFFGPGTRLTVL.

The table lists this clone with a few counts. The chain links TRBV11-2 to TRBJ2-7; tentative D call: TRBD2 (7 bases). Trimming took 4 bases from V and 0 from J, leaving 13 bases between them. The germline CDR1 and CDR2 sequences are SGHAT and FQNNGV. The CDR3 totals 15 residues. The CDR3 DNA follows: TGTGCCAGCAGCTGGGGCGGGGGCCCCTCCTACGAGCAGTACTTC. The encoded protein is CASSWGGGPSYEQYF.

As regards this clone: A read error is the likely source, as a far larger clone sits one nucleotide away. The same CDR3 is also encoded by other DNA sequences in this sample. The chain has TRBV6-5 and TRBJ2-7, with TRBD1 matching over 10 bases. Germline lookup yields CDR1 MNHEY and CDR2 SVGAGI. The V segment lost 7 bases and the J segment 4 bases; nucleotides outside the gene matches: 4. The CDR3 covers 13 residues. CDR3 in DNA: TGTGCCAGCACCAGGACAGGGGGTTACGAGCAGTACTTC. Protein: CASTRTGGYEQYF.

The genes are TRBV2 and TRBJ2-7, with D tentatively TRBD1 (5 bases). V was clipped by 7 bases and J by 1 base, with 8 bases between them. The CDR3 has 12 amino acids. Germline loops: CDR1 SNHLY, CDR2 FYNNEI. CDR3 region: CASKRQSYEQYF. CDR3 DNA: TGTGCCAGCAAGAGACAGTCCTACGAGCAGTACTTC.

By sample share, this clone is medium-sized. The chain joins TRBV9 to TRBJ2-1; 8 positions agree with TRBD2. Per germline, CDR1 SGDLS and CDR2 YYNGEE. CDR3 size: 14 residues. Germline trimming cut 6 bases from V and 6 bases from J; bases unmatched to any gene: 8. As DNA, the CDR3 is TGTGCCAGCACCCCGGGACTAGATCCCAATGAGCAGTTCTTC. This translates into CASTPGLDPNEQFF.

The chain combines TRBV30 with TRBJ1-2; 8 bases are a match to TRBD1. The J segment lost 3 bases and the V segment lost 0 bases, leaving 6 bases of the junction unmatched. CDR1 and CDR2 (germline): GTSNPN, SVGIG (reference sequence). The CDR3 is made up of 15 amino acids. DNA of the CDR3: TGTGCCTGGAGTGTAGGCAGGGGGCCGTACTATGGCTACACCTTC. This codes for CAWSVGRGPYYGYTF.